These 5 T cell receptor beta chains originate from one sample sequenced in a study of CD8 T cells in Susac syndrome. An amount of RNA that ranged from roughly 0.5 to 1 ug was reverse transcribed with random hexamers. TCRdb reanalysed the immunoSEQ multiplex PCR reads using MiXCR and keeps one entry per CDR3 protein. The sample comprises a few hundred thousand distinct CDR3 sequences, 85% to 95% of which are singletons, and 0.082% rests with the top ten. The sequenced sample consisted of CD4+ T cells from PBMCs. These receptors were collected from a human donor with multiple sclerosis.

In this sample, this clonotype turned up once. The chain uses TRBV20-1 and TRBJ2-3, with 11 nucleotides matching TRBD2. Looked up from germline, CDR1 is DFQATT and CDR2 is SNEGSKA (reference sequence). With V trimmed by 1 base and J by 1 base, 4 bases remained unmatched. The CDR3 runs 16 residues. The chain's CDR3 is CSARVGGLAGTDTQYF. DNA for the CDR3: TGCAGTGCTAGAGTAGGGGGACTAGCGGGCACAGATACGCAGTATTTT.

This chain links TRBV29-1 with TRBJ2-6; D is uncertain. Germline values: CDR1 SQVTM, CDR2 ANQGSEA. Trimming removed 5 bases from V and 1 base from J, with 6 bases in between. The CDR3 is 13 residues long. In nucleotides, the CDR3 is TGCAGCGTTAGCTGGTCTGGGGCCAACGTCCTGACTTTC. It is translated as CSVSWSGANVLTF.

The V and J genes are TRBV29-1 and TRBJ1-1, with D possibly matching TRBD1 (6 bases). Between the trimmed V and J ends, which lost 7 bases and 2 bases, there was a span of 14 bases. Germline V gene lookup returns CDR1 SQVTM and CDR2 ANQGSEA. This CDR3 spans 13 amino acids. The CDR3 sequence: CSEVYRVNTEAFF. CDR3 in DNA: TGCAGCGAGGTATACAGGGTTAACACTGAAGCTTTCTTT.

The J gene is TRBJ2-2, the V gene TRBV25-1; the D call may be TRBD1 or TRBD2 (5 bases each). Trimming took off 4 bases at V and 4 bases at J, with 16 bases between the two ends. The CDR3 runs to 16 residues. CDR1 is MGHDK, CDR2 SYGVNS, per germline. CDR3 sequence (DNA): TGTGCCAGCAGTGCCTCCGGGACCCCGGCCACCGGGGAGCTGTTTTTT. It encodes CASSASGTPATGELFF.

This chain connects TRBV5-6 to TRBJ2-2; D is perhaps TRBD2 (6 bases). CDR3 size: 16 residues. The V gene's germline CDR1 is SGHDT and CDR2 YYEEEE. V gave up 4 bases and J gave up 4 bases, with 17 bases separating them. This chain's CDR3 is CASSRFRAGTTGELFF. The DNA of the CDR3 is TGTGCCAGCAGCAGGTTTCGTGCGGGGACCACCGGGGAGCTGTTTTTT. Supplemented by reference TRBV5-6 and TRBJ2-2, the full variable domain reads DAGVTQSPTHLIKTRGQQVTLRCSPKSGHDTVSWYQQALGQGPQFIFQYYEEEERQRGNFPDRFSGHQFPNYSSELNVNALLLGDSALYLCASSRFRAGTTGELFFGEGSRLTVL.